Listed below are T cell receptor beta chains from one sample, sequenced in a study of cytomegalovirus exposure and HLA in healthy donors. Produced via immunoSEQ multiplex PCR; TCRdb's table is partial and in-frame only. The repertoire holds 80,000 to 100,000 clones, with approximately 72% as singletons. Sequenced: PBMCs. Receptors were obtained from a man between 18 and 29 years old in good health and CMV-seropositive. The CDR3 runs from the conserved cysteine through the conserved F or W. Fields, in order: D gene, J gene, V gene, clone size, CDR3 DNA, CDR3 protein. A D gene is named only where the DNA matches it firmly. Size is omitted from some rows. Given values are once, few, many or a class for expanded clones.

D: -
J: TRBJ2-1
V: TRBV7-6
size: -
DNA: TGTGCCAGCAGCTTGAAGGGGTGGCGGGGGCACAATGAGCAGTTCTTC
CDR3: CASSLKGWRGHNEQFF

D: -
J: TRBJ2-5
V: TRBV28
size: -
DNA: TGTGCCAGCAGCCCCGCGGGGACCCAGTACTTC
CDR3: CASSPAGTQYF

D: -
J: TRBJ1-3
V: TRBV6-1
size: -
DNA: TGTGCCAGCATCGGCAACGCGGACACCATATATTTT
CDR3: CASIGNADTIYF

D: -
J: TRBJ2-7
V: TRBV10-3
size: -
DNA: TGTGCCATCAGGCAGGGTGCAGTCGATGAGCAGTACTTC
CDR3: CAIRQGAVDEQYF

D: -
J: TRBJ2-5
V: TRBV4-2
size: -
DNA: TGTGCCAGCAGCCAAGAGACCAGGGAGACCCAGTACTTC
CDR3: CASSQETRETQYF

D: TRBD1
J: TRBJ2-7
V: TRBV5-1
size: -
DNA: TGCGCCAGCAGCGATGGGACAGGGTCCTACGAGCAGTACTTC
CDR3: CASSDGTGSYEQYF

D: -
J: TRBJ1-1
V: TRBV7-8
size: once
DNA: TGTGCCAGCATCCTTAGTAGAGGGGGTTCTGAAGCTTTCTTT
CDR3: CASILSRGGSEAFF

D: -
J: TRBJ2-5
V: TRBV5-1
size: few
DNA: TGCGCCAGCAGCTTGTTCGGTCGGGGGGCGGAGACCCAGTACTTC
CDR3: CASSLFGRGAETQYF

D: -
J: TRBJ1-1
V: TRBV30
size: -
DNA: TGTGCCTGGAGAGGCGGGCAGACGGCCCCTGAAGCTTTCTTT
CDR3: CAWRGGQTAPEAFF

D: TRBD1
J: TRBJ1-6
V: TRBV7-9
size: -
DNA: TGTGCCAGCAGCGAGGGACAGGGGAAAGTGAGGGGTTCACCCCTCCACTTT
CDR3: CASSEGQGKVRGSPLHF

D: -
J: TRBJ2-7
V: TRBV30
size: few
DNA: TGTGCCTGGAGTAAGCTGAGAGAGCAGTACTTC
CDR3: CAWSKLREQYF

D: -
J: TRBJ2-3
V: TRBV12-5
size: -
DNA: TGTGCTAGTCTAGCGACCGGCACAGATACGCAGTATTTT
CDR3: CASLATGTDTQYF

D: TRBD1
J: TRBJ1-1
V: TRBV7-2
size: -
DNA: TGTGCCAGCAGCTTGGACAGGGCCAACACTGAAGCTTTCTTT
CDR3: CASSLDRANTEAFF

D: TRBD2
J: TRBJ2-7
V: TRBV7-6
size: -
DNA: TGTGCCAACCCTACGACAGAGCGGGGGACTAGCGGGTTCGAGCAGTACTTC
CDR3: CANPTTERGTSGFEQYF

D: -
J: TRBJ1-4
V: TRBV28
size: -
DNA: TGTGCCAGCATTTTTCGGGAGGGGCAAAAACTGTTTTTT
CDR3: CASIFREGQKLFF

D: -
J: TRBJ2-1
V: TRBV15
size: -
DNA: TGTGCCACCGAGGCAGCCCTCCACTACAATGAGCAGTTCTTC
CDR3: CATEAALHYNEQFF

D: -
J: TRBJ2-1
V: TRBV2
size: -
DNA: TGTGCCAGCAGGGCCTTCTCCTACAATGAGCAGTTCTTC
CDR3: CASRAFSYNEQFF

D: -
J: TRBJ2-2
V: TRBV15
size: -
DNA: TGTGCCACCAGCAGAGATCCGGGGGCCGGGGAGCTGTTTTTT
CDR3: CATSRDPGAGELFF

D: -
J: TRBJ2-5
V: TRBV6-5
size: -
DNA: TGTGCCAGCAGCCCTCATCGGGGTTGGAAGACCCAGTACTTC
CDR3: CASSPHRGWKTQYF

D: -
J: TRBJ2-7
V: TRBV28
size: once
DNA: TGTGCCAGCAGTTTAAGACAGGACCTCTCCTACGAGCAGTACTTC
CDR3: CASSLRQDLSYEQYF

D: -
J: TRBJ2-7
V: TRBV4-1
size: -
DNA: TGCGCCAGCAGCCCCCCAGGGTCTGGCGAGCAGTACTTC
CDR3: CASSPPGSGEQYF

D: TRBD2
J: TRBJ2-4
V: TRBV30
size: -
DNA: TGTGCCTGGAGTGGGAGCGGGGGCGACATTCAGTACTTC
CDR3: CAWSGSGGDIQYF

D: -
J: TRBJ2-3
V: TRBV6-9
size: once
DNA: TGTGCCAGCAGTTCCCTCCGGGGGGGACAGGGACTACCCACAGATACGCAGTATTTT
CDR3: CASSSLRGGQGLPTDTQYF

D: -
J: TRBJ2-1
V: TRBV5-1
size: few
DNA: TGCGCCAGCAGCCAAACACAGGGGAGGTACAATGAGCAGTTCTTC
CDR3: CASSQTQGRYNEQFF

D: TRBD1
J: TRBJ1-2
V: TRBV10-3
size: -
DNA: TGTGCCATCAGTTCGGGACAGGCCCGTAACTATGGCTACACCTTC
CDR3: CAISSGQARNYGYTF

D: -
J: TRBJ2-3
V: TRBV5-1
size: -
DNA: TGCGCCAGCAGCTTCTCTGGAGGCGACACAGATACGCAGTATTTT
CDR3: CASSFSGGDTDTQYF

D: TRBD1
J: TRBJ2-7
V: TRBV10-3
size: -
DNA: TGTGCCATTGGGACAGGGGCCCCCGAGCAGTACTTC
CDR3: CAIGTGAPEQYF

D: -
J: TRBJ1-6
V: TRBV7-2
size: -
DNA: TGTGCCAGCAGCTTCAGGAAGGCAAGCTCCTATAATTCACCCCTCCACTTT
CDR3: CASSFRKASSYNSPLHF

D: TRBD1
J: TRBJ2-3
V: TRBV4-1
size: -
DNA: TGCGCCAGCAGCGTCAACCGGGACAGGGTGACAGATACGCAGTATTTT
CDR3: CASSVNRDRVTDTQYF

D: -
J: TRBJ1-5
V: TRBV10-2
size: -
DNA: TGCGCCAGCAGTGAGTCGCAGACGCGGTTCGGTCAGCCCCAGCATTTT
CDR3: CASSESQTRFGQPQHF

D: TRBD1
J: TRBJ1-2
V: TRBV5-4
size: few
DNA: TGTGCCAGTAGACAGGGCGGGTATGGCTACACCTTC
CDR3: CASRQGGYGYTF

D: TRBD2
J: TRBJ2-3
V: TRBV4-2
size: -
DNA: TGTGCCAGCAGCCAAGAACTAGCGGGGGGTACAGATACGCAGTATTTT
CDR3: CASSQELAGGTDTQYF

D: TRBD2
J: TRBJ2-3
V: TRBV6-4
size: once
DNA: TGTGCCAGCAGTGAGGATGATGGGCGGGGGGCAGATACGCAGTATTTT
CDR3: CASSEDDGRGADTQYF

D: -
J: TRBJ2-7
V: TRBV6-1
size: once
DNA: TGTGCCAGCAGTGAATATTATGGACAGAACTACGAGCAGTACTTC
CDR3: CASSEYYGQNYEQYF

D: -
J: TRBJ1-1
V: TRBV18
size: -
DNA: TGTGCCAGCTCACCACGGGCGGGGGGCGAAGAAGCTTTCTTT
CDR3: CASSPRAGGEEAFF

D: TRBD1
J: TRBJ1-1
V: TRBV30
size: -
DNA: TGTGCCTGGGCCACAGGGGTGGGGACTGAAGCTTTCTTT
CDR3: CAWATGVGTEAFF

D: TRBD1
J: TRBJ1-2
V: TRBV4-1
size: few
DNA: TGCGCCAGCAGCCGGGACAGGGCCCTTGACTTC
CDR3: CASSRDRALDF

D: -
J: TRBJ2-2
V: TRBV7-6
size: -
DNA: TGTGCCAGCAGCTTAGTACAGGGAGGGACCGGGGAGCTGTTTTTT
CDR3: CASSLVQGGTGELFF

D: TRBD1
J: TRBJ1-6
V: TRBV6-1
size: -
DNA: TGTGCCAGCAGTGGATGGGACAGGGATAATTCACCCCTCCACTTT
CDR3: CASSGWDRDNSPLHF

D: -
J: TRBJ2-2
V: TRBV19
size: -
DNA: TGTGCCAGTAGTAGCAGACTGAACACCGGGGAGCTGTTTTTT
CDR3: CASSSRLNTGELFF

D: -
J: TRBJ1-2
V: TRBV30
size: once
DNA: TGTGCCTGGAGTTCTACCGGGGGTGGCTACACCTTC
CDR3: CAWSSTGGGYTF

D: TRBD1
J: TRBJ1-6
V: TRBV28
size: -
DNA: TGTGCCAGCAGTACACCGACAGGGAGTTGGAATTCACCCCTCCACTTT
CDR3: CASSTPTGSWNSPLHF

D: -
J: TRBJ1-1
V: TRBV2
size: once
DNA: TGTGCCAGCAGTATTGGGAGTGCGAACACTGAAGCTTTCTTT
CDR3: CASSIGSANTEAFF

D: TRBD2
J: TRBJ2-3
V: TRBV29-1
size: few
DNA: TGCAGCGGAGACGCGGGGGTTTCAGATACGCAGTATTTT
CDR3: CSGDAGVSDTQYF

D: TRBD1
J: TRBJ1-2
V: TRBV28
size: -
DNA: TGTGCCAGCAGTCCCGGACAGGTCCCCTATGGCTACACCTTC
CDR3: CASSPGQVPYGYTF

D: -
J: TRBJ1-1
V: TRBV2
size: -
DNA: TGTGCCAGCAGCGGAGATACAGGGATGAACACTGAAGCTTTCTTT
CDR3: CASSGDTGMNTEAFF